The T cell receptor beta chain under discussion was sequenced for a study of blood T cell repertoires in COVID-19. Study in general: PBMCs, B-cell-depleted T cells, or T cells were the source of the cDNA or gDNA that made up the material.

The method was immunoSEQ multiplex PCR; TCRdb's version includes in-frame clones alone and lacks a portion of them. The table lists roughly 180,000 clones, approximately 81% of them singletons, with around 18% in the top ten. V trimming: 0 bases; J trimming: 6 bases; junction bases outside the gene matches: 7. CDR1 and CDR2 from the germline V gene are SGDLS and YYNGEE. The CDR3 contains 17 residues. The chain is built from TRBV9 and TRBJ2-4; 12 nucleotides align to TRBD2. Specimen: PBMCs or T cells enriched from blood (not recorded which). The source is a man between 60 and 75 years old who had recovered from COVID-19. The CDR3 spells CASSVGLAGVGRNIQYF. The DNA for the CDR3 is TGTGCCAGCAGCGTAGGACTAGCGGGAGTCGGGCGAAACATTCAGTACTTC. The full variable domain, rest sourced from reference TRBV9 and TRBJ2-4, is DSGVTQTPKHLITATGQRVTLRCSPRSGDLSVYWYQQSLDQGLQFLIQYYNGEERAKGNILERFSAQQFPDLHSELNLSSLELGDSALYFCASSVGLAGVGRNIQYFGAGTRLSVL.